The source of this T cell receptor (beta chain) is a study of post-analysis software for immune sequencing data. Study background: The disease courses spanned relapsing-remitting, secondary progressive and progressive-relapsing forms of multiple sclerosis. Study-wide results and caveats: The study found TRBV5-6, TRBV5-1 and TRBV20-1 among a few TRBV segments more frequent in patients than controls.

Unique molecular identifiers were built into the TCR beta cDNA libraries. TCRdb called the PCR reads again in MiXCR, with one record for every CDR3 protein. The sample has roughly 800,000 distinct CDR3 sequences, about 53% seen once. The CDR3 consists of 14 residues. Trimming removed 4 bases at V and 4 bases at J, with 13 bases between. CDR1 and CDR2 from the germline V gene are MNHNY and SVGAGI (reference sequence). This clonotype appeared a few times. Its antigen remains unidentified. The chain couples TRBV6-6 to TRBJ2-5, with D perhaps given as TRBD1 or TRBD2 (5 bases each). The sequencing sample was made of blood. This receptor was obtained from a girl aged 10 to 17 with multiple sclerosis. The DNA of the CDR3 is TGTGCCAGCAGTTCCCTGGGACGTGGAGAGACCCAGTACTTC. Protein: CASSSLGRGETQYF.